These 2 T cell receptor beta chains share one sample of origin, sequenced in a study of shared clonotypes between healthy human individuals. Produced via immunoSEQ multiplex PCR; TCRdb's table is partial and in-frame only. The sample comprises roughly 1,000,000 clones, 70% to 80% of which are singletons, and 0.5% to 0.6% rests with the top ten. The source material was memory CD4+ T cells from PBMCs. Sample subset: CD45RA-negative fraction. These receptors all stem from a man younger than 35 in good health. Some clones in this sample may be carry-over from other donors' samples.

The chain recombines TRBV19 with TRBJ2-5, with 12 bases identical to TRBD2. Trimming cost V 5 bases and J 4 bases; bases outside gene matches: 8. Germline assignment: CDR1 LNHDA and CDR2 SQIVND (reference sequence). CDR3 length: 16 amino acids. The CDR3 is CASSALAGGPSETQYF. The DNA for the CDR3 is TGTGCCAGTAGTGCCCTAGCGGGAGGGCCCTCAGAGACCCAGTACTTC.

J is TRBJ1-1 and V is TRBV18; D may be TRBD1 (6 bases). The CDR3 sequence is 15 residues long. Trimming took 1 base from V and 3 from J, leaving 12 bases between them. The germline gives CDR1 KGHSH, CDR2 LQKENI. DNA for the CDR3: TGTGCCAGCTCACCACTCTCAGGGGATTACACTGAAGCTTTCTTT. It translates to CASSPLSGDYTEAFF.